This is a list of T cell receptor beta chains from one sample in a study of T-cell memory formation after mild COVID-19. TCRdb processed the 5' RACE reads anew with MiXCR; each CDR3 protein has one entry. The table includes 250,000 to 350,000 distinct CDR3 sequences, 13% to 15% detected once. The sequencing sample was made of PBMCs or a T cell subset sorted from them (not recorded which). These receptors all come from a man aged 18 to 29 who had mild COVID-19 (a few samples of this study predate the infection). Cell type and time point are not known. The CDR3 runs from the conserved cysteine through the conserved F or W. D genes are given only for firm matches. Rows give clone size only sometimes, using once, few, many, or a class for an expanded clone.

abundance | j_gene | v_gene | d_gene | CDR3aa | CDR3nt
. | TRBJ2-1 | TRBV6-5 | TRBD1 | CASSANTGGNYNEQFF | TGTGCCAGCAGCGCAAATACAGGGGGCAACTACAATGAGCAGTTCTTC
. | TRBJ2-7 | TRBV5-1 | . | CASSRAGTTYEQYF | TGCGCCAGCAGCCGCGCCGGGACAACCTACGAGCAGTACTTC
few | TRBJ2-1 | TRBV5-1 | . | CASSQGSANEQFF | TGCGCCAGCAGTCAGGGATCCGCCAATGAGCAGTTCTTC
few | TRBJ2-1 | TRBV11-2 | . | CASSLFSVGNEQFF | TGTGCCAGCAGCTTGTTCTCTGTGGGGAATGAGCAGTTCTTC
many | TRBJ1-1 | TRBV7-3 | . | CASSPGAGNTEAFF | TGTGCCAGCAGCCCCGGGGCGGGGAACACTGAAGCTTTCTTT
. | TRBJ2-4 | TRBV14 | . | CASSQDRNKNIQYF | TGTGCCAGCAGCCAAGACAGGAACAAAAACATTCAGTACTTC
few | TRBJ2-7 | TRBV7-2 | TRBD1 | CASSSSLGGHEQYF | TGTGCCAGCAGCTCGTCACTAGGGGGCCACGAGCAGTACTTC
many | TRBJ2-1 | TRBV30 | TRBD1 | CAWGRGSGNEQFF | TGTGCCTGGGGCAGGGGGTCCGGCAATGAGCAGTTCTTC
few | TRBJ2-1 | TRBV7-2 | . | CASRMGWDEQFF | TGTGCCAGCAGAATGGGTTGGGATGAGCAGTTCTTC
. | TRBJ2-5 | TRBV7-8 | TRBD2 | CASRPLAGIKETQYF | TGTGCCAGCAGGCCACTAGCGGGGATTAAAGAGACCCAGTACTTC
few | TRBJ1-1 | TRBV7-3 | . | CASSGGPTTEAFF | TGTGCCAGCAGCGGGGGCCCGACCACTGAAGCTTTCTTT
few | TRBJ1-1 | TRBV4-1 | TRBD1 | CASSSTGGEAFF | TGCGCCAGCAGCTCGACAGGGGGAGAAGCTTTCTTT
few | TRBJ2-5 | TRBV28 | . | CASSRKQETQYF | TGTGCCAGCAGCCGTAAACAAGAGACCCAGTACTTC
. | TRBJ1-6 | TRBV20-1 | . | CSALTPYNSPLHF | TGCAGTGCTCTAACCCCCTATAATTCACCCCTCCACTTT
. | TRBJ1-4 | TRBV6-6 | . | CASKEANEKLFF | TGTGCCAGCAAGGAAGCTAATGAAAAACTGTTTTTT
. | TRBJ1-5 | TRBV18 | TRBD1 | CASSQGQGTNQPQHF | TGTGCCAGCTCTCAGGGACAGGGTACTAATCAGCCCCAGCATTTT
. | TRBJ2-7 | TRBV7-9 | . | CASSHNVAGTYEQYF | TGTGCCAGCAGCCACAATGTCGCAGGTACCTACGAGCAGTACTTC
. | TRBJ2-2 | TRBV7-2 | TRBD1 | CASSFGTAAGELFF | TGTGCCAGCAGCTTCGGGACAGCAGCGGGGGAGCTGTTTTTT
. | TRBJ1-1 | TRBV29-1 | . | CSVDGVRDRYTEAFF | TGCAGCGTTGATGGGGTCCGAGACCGTTACACTGAAGCTTTCTTT
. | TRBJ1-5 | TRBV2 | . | CASSERSGRDQPQHF | TGTGCCAGCAGTGAACGGAGTGGAAGGGATCAGCCCCAGCATTTT
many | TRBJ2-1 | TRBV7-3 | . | CASSLQPGNEQFF | TGTGCCAGCAGCTTACAACCAGGGAATGAGCAGTTCTTC
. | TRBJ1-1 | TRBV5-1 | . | CASSLGFGTEAFF | TGCGCCAGCAGCTTGGGTTTCGGCACTGAAGCTTTCTTT
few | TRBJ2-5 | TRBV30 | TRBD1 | CAWSVDTGDAETQYF | TGTGCCTGGAGTGTCGATACAGGGGATGCAGAGACCCAGTACTTT
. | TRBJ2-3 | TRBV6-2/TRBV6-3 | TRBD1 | CASSQGDAQYF | TGTGCCAGCAGTCAGGGGGATGCGCAGTATTTT
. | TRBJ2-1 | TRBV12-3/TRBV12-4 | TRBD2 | CASRLSGGARNEQFF | TGTGCCAGCAGACTTAGCGGGGGGGCCCGAAATGAGCAGTTCTTC
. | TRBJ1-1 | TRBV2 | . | CASSPQILDTEAFF | TGTGCCAGCAGCCCTCAGATATTGGACACTGAAGCTTTCTTT
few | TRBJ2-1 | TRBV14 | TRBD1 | CASSQWTGGRDEQFF | TGTGCCAGCAGCCAGTGGACAGGGGGCAGGGATGAGCAGTTCTTC